Below are 29 T cell receptor beta chains sequenced from a single sample in a study of blood T cell repertoires in COVID-19. Sequencing was performed with immunoSEQ multiplex PCR; in TCRdb, only in-frame clones are kept and a portion is missing. In the table there are approximately 260,000 clones, around 84% of which are singletons. The sequenced sample consisted of PBMCs or T cells enriched from blood (not recorded which). Receptor source: a man aged 30 to 39 with acute COVID-19.

This rearrangement joins TRBV3-1 (or the pseudogene TRBV3-2) to TRBJ2-5, with unresolved D. CDR3 length equals 12 residues. Germline CDR1 and CDR2: LGHDT and YNNKEL (reference sequence). V was cut by 1 base and J by 5 bases, with 5 bases left in between. The CDR3 here is CASSQGAETQYF. In DNA form, the CDR3 reads TGTGCCAGCAGCCAAGGGGCGGAGACCCAGTACTTC.

V gene TRBV30 combines with J gene TRBJ2-1; the D gene is possibly TRBD2 (6 bases). V lost 0 bases and J lost 6, with 15 bases in between. The CDR3 totals 15 residues. CDR1 and CDR2 (germline): GTSNPN, SVGIG (reference sequence). The CDR3 loop is CAWSVWGGIVNEQFF. CDR3 DNA sequence: TGTGCCTGGAGTGTATGGGGCGGGATAGTCAATGAGCAGTTCTTC.

With respect to this clone: This sample includes further DNA sequences coding for the same CDR3. The chain joins TRBV6-5 to TRBJ1-1, with no clear D. The CDR3 has 13 residues. CDR1 and CDR2 (germline): MNHEY, SVGAGI. The ends were cut back, 6 bases at V and 0 bases at J, with 8 bases in the middle. CDR3 sequence reads: CASSLQLNTEAFF. The CDR3, as DNA: TGTGCCAGCAGCTTACAGCTGAACACTGAAGCTTTCTTT.

The rearrangement uses TRBV30 and TRBJ2-1; TRBD1 might be the D (6 bases). CDR1 GTSNPN and CDR2 SVGIG come from the germline V gene (reference sequence). CDR3 length: 15 amino acids. V lost 4 bases, J lost 0 bases, and 13 bases lay in between. CDR3 amino acids: CAWKGDISSYNEQFF. The CDR3 region has the DNA TGTGCCTGGAAGGGGGATATTAGCTCCTACAATGAGCAGTTCTTC.

This clone was seen only once. V is TRBV28 and J is TRBJ1-2; no clear D. The CDR3 has 12 residues. Germline CDR1 and CDR2: MDHEN and SYDVKM. This CDR3 reads CGVKPYNYGYTF. In nucleotides, the CDR3 is TGTGGAGTTAAACCCTATAACTATGGCTACACCTTC.

This chain connects TRBV10-1 to TRBJ1-1; D might be TRBD1 (5 bases). Deletions cut 4 bases from V and 7 bases from J, with 13 bases between. Looked up from germline, CDR1 is WNHNN and CDR2 is SYGVQD (reference sequence). The CDR3 runs to 13 residues. Here the CDR3 reads CASSVRGTNEAFF. The DNA of the CDR3 is TGCGCCAGCAGTGTCCGCGGGACTAATGAAGCTTTCTTT.

The gene calls are TRBV2 and TRBJ2-7, with 7 bases lining up with TRBD1. The CDR3 extends over 14 amino acids. The germline V gene encodes CDR1 SNHLY and CDR2 FYNNEI. The ends lost 6 bases at V and 2 bases at J; junction bases unmatched: 7. The CDR3 coding sequence is TGTGCCAGCAGCCAAAATAGGGGGCCCTACGAGCAGTACGTC. Translated: CASSQNRGPYEQYV.

The chain links TRBV25-1 to TRBJ2-2; 7 nucleotides line up with TRBD1. CDR3 size: 13 residues. Germline V CDR1 and CDR2: MGHDK, SYGVNS. The J segment lost 4 bases and the V segment lost 6 bases, leaving 2 bases of the junction unmatched. CDR3 in DNA: TGTGCCAGCAGGACAGGGAGCACCGGGGAGCTGTTTTTT. Protein product: CASRTGSTGELFF.

This chain connects TRBV7-9 to TRBJ2-6, with D maybe TRBD2 (5 bases). V was trimmed by 2 bases and J by 3 bases, leaving 11 bases between them. CDR1 and CDR2 (germline): SEHNR, FQNEAQ (reference sequence). This CDR3 is built from 16 residues. This CDR3 is CASSLTGIGGANVLTF. The CDR3 DNA reads as TGTGCCAGCAGCTTAACGGGGATCGGTGGGGCCAACGTCCTGACTTTC. Variable domain in full (rest from reference TRBV7-9 and TRBJ2-6): DTGVSQNPRHKITKRGQNVTFRCDPISEHNRLYWYRQTLGQGPEFLTYFQNEAQLEKSRLLSDRFSAERPKGSFSTLEIQRTEQGDSAMYLCASSLTGIGGANVLTFGAGSRLTVL.

This clone was seen only a few times. The chain uses TRBV2 and TRBJ2-2; TRBD2 is a possible D gene (5 bases). The CDR3 is made up of 14 amino acids. Trimming took 11 bases from V and 1 from J, leaving 14 bases between them. The germline CDR1 and CDR2 sequences are SNHLY and FYNNEI. CDR3 sequence reads: CAGGKDGNTGELFF. CDR3 nucleotide sequence: TGTGCCGGAGGAAAGGACGGGAACACCGGGGAGCTGTTTTTT.

This clone appeared a few times. The V call is TRBV18, the J call TRBJ1-2; D perhaps matches TRBD1 (6 bases). The V end lost 2 bases, the J end lost 4 bases, and 14 bases lay between the germline ends. This CDR3 has 15 amino acids. Per germline, CDR1 KGHSH and CDR2 LQKENI. This chain's CDR3 is CASSPEQGFIYGYTF. The CDR3 bases are TGTGCCAGCTCACCAGAACAGGGATTCATCTATGGCTACACCTTC.

The rearrangement links TRBV19 to TRBJ1-5; D unresolved. The CDR3 has 12 residues. Trimming shortened V by 5 bases and J by 9 bases, and 11 bases separated the two germline ends. Germline CDR1 is LNHDA and CDR2 is SQIVND (reference sequence). CDR3 sequence reads: CASSSQAGPQHF. In DNA form, the CDR3 reads TGTGCCAGTAGTTCCCAAGCTGGGCCCCAGCATTTT.

The chain employs TRBV7-2 and TRBJ1-5; the D gene is possibly TRBD1 (5 bases). Trimming stripped 6 bases from V and 4 bases from J, with 13 bases between. This CDR3 comprises 14 residues. CDR1 and CDR2 from the germline V gene are SGHTA and FQGNSA. The CDR3 bases are TGTGCCAGCAGAAAAGGCGGGGGAAATCAGCCCCAGCATTTT. It specifies CASRKGGGNQPQHF.

This chain connects TRBV3-1 (or the pseudogene TRBV3-2) to TRBJ2-7; 8 bases match TRBD2. The CDR3 is 17 amino acids. V was pared by 3 bases and J by 0 bases, with 10 bases of the junction left unmatched. CDR1 is LGHDT and CDR2 is YNNKEL in the germline V gene (reference sequence). CDR3 residues: CASSQWLAGDPSYEQYV. The CDR3 DNA is TGTGCCAGCAGCCAGTGGCTAGCGGGCGATCCCTCCTACGAGCAGTACGTC.

The chain is built from TRBV6-5 and TRBJ2-7, with 7 bases fitting TRBD1. J gave up 10 bases and V 8 bases, and 8 bases lay outside the gene matches. Germline V CDR1 and CDR2: MNHEY, SVGAGI. The CDR3 spans 11 residues. CDR3 coding DNA: TGTGCCAGCGCCGGGACAGCGCCTCAGTACGTC. As protein: CASAGTAPQYV.

The chain links TRBV29-1 to TRBJ1-2, with unresolved D. This CDR3 region has 13 residues. V gave up 3 bases and J gave up 5 bases, with 13 bases separating them. Germline V lookup: CDR1 SQVTM, CDR2 ANQGSEA. The CDR3 DNA follows: TGCAGCGTTGATATGGGCAGGTGGTATGGCTACACCTTC. Residues: CSVDMGRWYGYTF. Combining the CDR3 with reference TRBV29-1 and TRBJ1-2 gives the whole variable domain SAVISQKPSRDICQRGTSLTIQCQVDSQVTMMFWYRQQPGQSLTLIATANQGSEATYESGFVIDKFPISRPNLTFSTLTVSNMSPEDSSIYLCSVDMGRWYGYTFGSGTRLTVV.

The V call is TRBV5-4, the J call TRBJ1-6; 7 positions match TRBD1. This CDR3 has 17 residues. Trimming removed 4 bases from V and 4 bases from J; junction bases left unmatched: 11. From germline, CDR1 is SGHNT and CDR2 YYREEE (reference sequence). CDR3 region: CASSTSGQTRYNSPLHF. CDR3 DNA: TGTGCCAGCAGCACCTCGGGACAGACAAGATATAATTCACCCCTCCACTTT.

The gene calls are TRBV14 and TRBJ1-1, with D possibly matching TRBD1 (5 bases). V lost 7 bases and J 0 bases, leaving 15 bases between the germline ends. Germline V gene data show CDR1 as SGHDN and CDR2 as FVKESK. The CDR3 length is 15 residues. This CDR3 is CASTQGDPLNTEAFF. The CDR3 DNA follows: TGTGCCAGCACCCAGGGCGACCCTTTGAACACTGAAGCTTTCTTT.

The genes are TRBV28 and TRBJ1-5; D call uncertain. The V end lost 6 bases, the J end lost 1 base, and 4 bases lay between the germline ends. The germline V gene encodes CDR1 MDHEN and CDR2 SYDVKM. The CDR3 spans 12 residues. In DNA, the CDR3 is TGTGCCAGCAGGGGCAGCAATCAGCCCCAGCATTTT. Its translation: CASRGSNQPQHF. The full variable domain, in which reference TRBV28 and TRBJ1-5 provide the parts outside the CDR3, is DVKVTQSSRYLVKRTGEKVFLECVQDMDHENMFWYRQDPGLGLRLIYFSYDVKMKEKGDIPEGYSVSREKKERFSLILESASTNQTSMYLCASRGSNQPQHFGDGTRLSIL.

CDR3 DNA: TGTGCCAGCAGCGAAACACCGGGACTAGCGGGGTCTGGGGCCAACGTCCTGACTTTC. It yields the protein CASSETPGLAGSGANVLTF. This chain connects TRBV7-2 to TRBJ2-6; 13 bases line up with TRBD2. Germline lookup yields CDR1 SGHTA and CDR2 FQGNSA. Trimming cost V 5 bases and J 1 base; bases outside gene matches: 8. The CDR3 extends over 19 amino acids.

The chain has TRBV2 and TRBJ2-2; 8 positions match TRBD2. Germline lookup yields CDR1 SNHLY and CDR2 FYNNEI. The J segment lost 7 bases and the V segment lost 6 bases, leaving 7 bases of the junction unmatched. There are 14 residues in the CDR3. The CDR3 nucleotides read TGTGCCAGCAGGCCGGGAGGGCCGATCGGGGAGCTGTTTTTT. It yields the protein CASRPGGPIGELFF.

V usage is TRBV6-5 and J usage is TRBJ1-5; D possibly corresponds to TRBD1 (5 bases). The germline CDR1 and CDR2 sequences are MNHEY and SVGAGI. V was trimmed by 0 bases and J by 2 bases, leaving 11 bases between them. The CDR3 loop spans 16 amino acids. The CDR3 coding sequence is TGTGCCAGCAGTTACTCTGGGGCTTCGGGCAATCAGCCCCAGCATTTT. It specifies CASSYSGASGNQPQHF.

This clone was detected a few times. The J gene is TRBJ1-4, the V gene TRBV25-1; a possible D gene is TRBD1 (5 bases). Germline assignment: CDR1 MGHDK and CDR2 SYGVNS. Trimming left V 8 bases short and J 7 bases short, with 14 bases between. The CDR3 extends over 13 amino acids. In DNA form, the CDR3 reads TGTGCCAGCGAATGGGGGGGAGGTGAAAAACTGTTTTTT. Residues: CASEWGGGEKLFF.

This clone showed up just once. Other DNA sequences in this specimen translate into the identical CDR3. The chain employs TRBV19 and TRBJ1-3; D not certain. The V and J ends lost 3 bases and 0 bases respectively, with 9 bases between them. The CDR3 length is 15 residues. From germline, CDR1 is LNHDA and CDR2 SQIVND (reference sequence). The CDR3: CASSIDGSSGNTIYF. Here the CDR3 DNA reads TGTGCCAGTAGTATTGATGGCTCCTCTGGAAACACCATATATTTT.

The rearrangement joins TRBV2 to TRBJ2-3, with D maybe TRBD2 (5 bases). CDR3 length equals 13 residues. Germline assignment: CDR1 SNHLY and CDR2 FYNNEI. V lost 7 bases and J 0 bases, leaving 8 bases between the germline ends. CDR3 sequence reads: CASISGSTDTQYF. The CDR3 DNA sequence: TGTGCCAGCATCAGCGGAAGCACAGATACGCAGTATTTT. Together with reference TRBV2 and TRBJ2-3, the CDR3 gives the full variable domain: EPEVTQTPSHQVTQMGQEVILRCVPISNHLYFYWYRQILGQKVEFLVSFYNNEISEKSEIFDDQFSVERPDGSNFTLKIRSTKLEDSAMYFCASISGSTDTQYFGPGTRLTVL.

The V call is TRBV5-1, the J call TRBJ2-3; TRBD1 matches 7 bases. The CDR3 totals 16 residues. The germline V gene encodes CDR1 SGHRS and CDR2 YFSETQ. The V segment lost 0 bases and the J segment 2 bases; nucleotides outside the gene matches: 6. Here the CDR3 reads CASSLGDSPNTDTQYF. CDR3 in DNA: TGCGCCAGCAGCTTGGGGGACAGTCCAAACACAGATACGCAGTATTTT.

This clone has just a few counts. The chain is built from TRBV6-5 and TRBJ2-2; D uncertain. The CDR3 has 15 amino acids. Deletions cut 6 bases from V and 1 base from J, with 12 bases between. The V gene's germline CDR1 is MNHEY and CDR2 SVGAGI. CDR3: CASSPDQRNTGELFF. Here the CDR3 DNA reads TGTGCCAGCAGCCCAGATCAAAGGAACACCGGGGAGCTGTTTTTT.

The V and J genes are TRBV7-2 and TRBJ2-3; TRBD2 matches 9 bases. The CDR3 has 17 residues. The ends lost 2 bases at V and 4 bases at J; junction bases unmatched: 10. Germline V gene sequence: CDR1 SGHTA, CDR2 FQGNSA. The CDR3 bases are TGTGCCAGCAGCTTAACGTGGGCGGGAGGGCGGCCAGATACGCAGTATTTT. Translating gives CASSLTWAGGRPDTQYF.

This clone was recorded once. The chain joins TRBV5-5 to TRBJ2-3; 8 bases are a match to TRBD2. Trimming removed 4 bases from V and 2 bases from J; junction bases left unmatched: 9. Germline CDR1 reads SGHKS; CDR2 reads YYEKEE (reference sequence). CDR3 length: 16 amino acids. CDR3 DNA sequence: TGTGCCAGCAGCCCCGGAGCGGGGGCCTTCACAGATACGCAGTATTTT. Protein: CASSPGAGAFTDTQYF.